The 21 T cell receptor beta chains listed next were all sequenced from one sample in a study of T cell repertoires in ileal Crohn's disease. The data were produced by immunoSEQ multiplex PCR, yet TCRdb's version contains in-frame clones alone and is incomplete. The data contain tens of thousands of clones, roughly 77% of them singletons. Sequencing was performed on ileal tissue. All receptors derive from an adult with Crohn's disease.

The V call is TRBV15, the J call TRBJ2-1; a weak D match, TRBD2 (6 bases). Trimming shortened V by 5 bases and J by 4 bases, and 12 bases separated the two germline ends. From germline, CDR1 is LNHNV and CDR2 YYDKDF (reference sequence). This CDR3 comprises 14 residues. This CDR3 reads CATSSGTSYNEQFF. CDR3 DNA sequence: TGTGCCACCAGCTCCGGGACTTCGTACAATGAGCAGTTCTTC. Full variable domain (missing parts from reference TRBV15 and TRBJ2-1): DAMVIQNPRYQVTQFGKPVTLSCSQTLNHNVMYWYQQKSSQAPKLLFHYYDKDFNNEADTPDNFQSRRPNTSFCFLDIRSPGLGDTAMYLCATSSGTSYNEQFFGPGTRLTVL.

V and J are TRBV2 and TRBJ1-5; no definite D call. The CDR3 has 15 residues. V lost 3 bases, J lost 1 base, and 10 bases lay in between. Germline V gene lookup returns CDR1 SNHLY and CDR2 FYNNEI. The DNA of the CDR3 is TGTGCCAGCAGTGAGGCGGTTCCAAGCAATCAGCCCCAGCATTTT. Protein: CASSEAVPSNQPQHF.

The rearrangement joins TRBV10-3 to TRBJ2-7; the match to TRBD1 covers 7 bases. CDR3 length: 15 amino acids. The J segment lost 3 bases and the V segment lost 2 bases, leaving 7 bases of the junction unmatched. Germline loops: CDR1 ENHRY, CDR2 SYGVKD. CDR3 bases: TGTGCCATCAGTGAGAAAGAGGGGACAGTCTACGAGCAGTACTTC. It encodes CAISEKEGTVYEQYF.

The gene calls are TRBV5-6 and TRBJ2-3; D possibly corresponds to TRBD2 (6 bases). Germline loops: CDR1 SGHDT, CDR2 YYEEEE. Trimming left V 3 bases short and J 4 bases short, with 9 bases between. The CDR3 totals 13 residues. This chain's CDR3 is CASSSWRADTQYF. The CDR3 coding sequence is TGTGCCAGCAGCTCGTGGAGGGCAGATACGCAGTATTTT.

In its sample, this clone ranks as medium-sized. The chain recombines TRBV6-6 with TRBJ1-2; TRBD1 agrees at 8 bases. The CDR3 spans 14 residues. The germline gives CDR1 MNHNY, CDR2 SVGAGI (reference sequence). After removal of 9 bases from V and 4 bases from J, the junction contained 10 bases not matched to a gene. This chain's CDR3 is CASAWTGSFYGYTF. CDR3 nucleotides: TGTGCCAGTGCCTGGACAGGGAGTTTCTATGGCTACACCTTC.

This chain joins TRBV7-9 and TRBJ2-5; 7 bases agree with TRBD1. Germline CDR1 reads SEHNR; CDR2 reads FQNEAQ (reference sequence). The CDR3 has 17 residues. The ends lost 4 bases at V and 5 bases at J; junction bases unmatched: 16. The DNA for the CDR3 is TGTGCCAGCAGCTACATAAAATCGGACAGGTCAATCGAGACCCAGTACTTC. The encoded protein is CASSYIKSDRSIETQYF.

J is TRBJ2-7 and V is TRBV5-6; D call uncertain. Germline CDR1 reads SGHDT; CDR2 reads YYEEEE. CDR3 length: 12 amino acids. V shed 4 bases and J shed 1 base, with 6 bases lying between them. The chain's CDR3 is CASSRRSYEQYF. For the CDR3, the DNA is TGTGCCAGCAGCCGTAGATCCTACGAGCAGTACTTC.

The rearrangement joins TRBV5-4 to TRBJ2-1; TRBD2 agrees at 8 bases. Per germline, CDR1 SGHNT and CDR2 YYREEE (reference sequence). J lost 2 bases, V lost 2 bases, and 3 bases had no gene match. The CDR3 loop spans 15 amino acids. CDR3 in amino acids: CASSLPAGAYNEQFF. DNA of the CDR3: TGTGCCAGCAGCTTACCAGCGGGAGCCTACAATGAGCAGTTCTTC.

This chain links TRBV29-1 with TRBJ2-7, with 9 nucleotides matching TRBD1. Germline-derived CDR1 and CDR2 are SQVTM and ANQGSEA. CDR3 length: 13 amino acids. The J segment lost 5 bases and the V segment lost 7 bases, leaving 9 bases of the junction unmatched. Here the CDR3 DNA reads TGCAGCGCTAAGGGGACAGGGCTACACGAGCAGTACTTC. Protein product: CSAKGTGLHEQYF.

The chain links TRBV14 to TRBJ2-7; tentative D call: TRBD1 (6 bases). The CDR3 covers 12 residues. Between the trimmed V and J ends, which lost 5 bases and 6 bases, there was a span of 11 bases. From germline, CDR1 is SGHDN and CDR2 FVKESK. Written as DNA, the CDR3 is TGTGCCAGCAGCGGAAGCAGGGGCGAGCAGTACTTC. It yields the protein CASSGSRGEQYF.

The CDR3 DNA is TGTGCCAGCAGCCGGCGGTTGGGCTACGAGCAGTACTTC. Residues: CASSRRLGYEQYF. This rearrangement joins TRBV7-2 to TRBJ2-7; no clear D. This CDR3 spans 13 amino acids. From germline, CDR1 is SGHTA and CDR2 FQGNSA. V was cut by 5 bases and J by 3 bases, with 11 bases left in between.

This clone was found once. This chain links TRBV30 with TRBJ2-7; a possible D gene is TRBD2 (6 bases). Between the trimmed V and J ends, which lost 3 bases and 9 bases, there was a span of 15 bases. The CDR3 runs 12 residues. Germline V gene lookup returns CDR1 GTSNPN and CDR2 SVGIG (reference sequence). CDR3 residues: CAWSGTGVGQYF. The CDR3 DNA sequence: TGTGCCTGGAGCGGGACTGGGGTCGGGCAGTACTTC.

The chain links TRBV29-1 to TRBJ1-1; 7 bases agree with TRBD1. J was trimmed by 0 bases and V by 4 bases; bases with no gene match: 5. CDR3 length equals 14 residues. The germline V gene encodes CDR1 SQVTM and CDR2 ANQGSEA. The CDR3 DNA reads TGCAGCGTTGTGTTAGGGGGCTTGAACACTGAAGCTTTCTTT. Translation gives CSVVLGGLNTEAFF.

The rearrangement joins TRBV7-9 to TRBJ1-2, with TRBD1 identical over 9 bases. This CDR3 has 14 residues. With V trimmed by 1 base and J by 7 bases, 4 bases remained unmatched. CDR1 is SEHNR, CDR2 FQNEAQ, per germline (reference sequence). Here the CDR3 DNA reads TGTGCCAGCAGCTTAGTGGGACAGGGTTCTGGCTACACCTTC. This sequence encodes CASSLVGQGSGYTF.

V is TRBV5-6 and J is TRBJ1-2, with unresolved D. Between the trimmed V and J ends, which lost 4 bases and 2 bases, there was a span of 9 bases. The CDR3 totals 13 residues. Germline lookup yields CDR1 SGHDT and CDR2 YYEEEE. Here the CDR3 DNA reads TGTGCCAGCAGCCCGGGTCGGAACTATGGCTACACCTTC. Translating gives CASSPGRNYGYTF.

This clone appeared once. The rearrangement uses TRBV2 and TRBJ2-7; no firm D call. This CDR3 has 16 amino acids. Trimming removed 4 bases at V and 1 base at J, with 17 bases between. Germline CDR1 reads SNHLY; CDR2 reads FYNNEI. The CDR3 protein is CASSGLDAPGSYEQYF. As DNA, the CDR3 is TGTGCCAGCAGTGGGCTAGACGCTCCGGGTTCCTACGAGCAGTACTTC.

The CDR3 nucleotides read TGTGCCAGCAGCATGGGGAGCTCCTATAATTCACCCCTCCACTTT. It yields the protein CASSMGSSYNSPLHF. This chain connects TRBV7-3 to TRBJ1-6; D unclear. The V end was cut by 5 bases, the J end by 0 bases, with 8 bases between. Germline lookup yields CDR1 SGHTA and CDR2 FQGTGA. The CDR3 has 15 amino acids.

The chain joins TRBV18 to TRBJ2-2; D perhaps matches TRBD2 (5 bases). Germline-derived CDR1 and CDR2 are KGHSH and LQKENI. Trimming left V 3 bases short and J 0 bases short, with 20 bases between. CDR3 length: 19 residues. For the CDR3, the DNA is TGTGCCAGCTCACCGATACCTAACCTGGAGGAAACGAACACCGGGGAGCTGTTTTTT. Residues: CASSPIPNLEETNTGELFF.

The gene calls are TRBV27 and TRBJ2-4, with 9 bases aligning to TRBD1. V was pared by 6 bases and J by 8 bases, with 14 bases of the junction left unmatched. The CDR3 has 16 amino acids. The germline CDR1 and CDR2 sequences are MNHEY and SMNVEV (reference sequence). CDR3 bases: TGTGCCAGCAGACAATACAGGTGGGGACAGGGCGACATTCAGTACTTC. It specifies CASRQYRWGQGDIQYF.

V is TRBV13 and J is TRBJ2-1; 8 bases agree with TRBD2. This CDR3 is 16 amino acids long. Germline values: CDR1 PRHDT, CDR2 FYEKMQ (reference sequence). The trim removed 6 bases at V and 0 bases at J, leaving 7 bases unmatched. The DNA of the CDR3 is TGTGCCAGCAGTCGTCTAGCGGGCAGCTCCTACAATGAGCAGTTCTTC. Its translation is CASSRLAGSSYNEQFF.

This clone was recorded only once. The chain uses TRBV5-1 and TRBJ1-5; 11 positions agree with TRBD1. The CDR3 is made up of 16 amino acids. Germline values: CDR1 SGHRS, CDR2 YFSETQ. J lost 2 bases, V lost 0 bases, and 1 base had no gene match. The CDR3 nucleotides are TGCGCCAGCAGCTTGGGGACAGGGGGCGGCAATCAGCCCCAGCATTTT. Translating it yields CASSLGTGGGNQPQHF.